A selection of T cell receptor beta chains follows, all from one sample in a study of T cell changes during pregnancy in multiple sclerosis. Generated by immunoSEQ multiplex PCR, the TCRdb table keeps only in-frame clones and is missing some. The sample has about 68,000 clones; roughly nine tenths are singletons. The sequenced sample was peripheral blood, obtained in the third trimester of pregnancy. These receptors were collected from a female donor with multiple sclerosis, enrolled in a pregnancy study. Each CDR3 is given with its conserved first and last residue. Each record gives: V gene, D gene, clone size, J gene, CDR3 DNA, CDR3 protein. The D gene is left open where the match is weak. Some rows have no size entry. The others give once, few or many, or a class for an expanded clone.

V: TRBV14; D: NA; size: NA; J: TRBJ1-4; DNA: TGTGCCAGCAGCCAAGAGGCGGCTGAAAAACTGTTTTTT; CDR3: CASSQEAAEKLFF
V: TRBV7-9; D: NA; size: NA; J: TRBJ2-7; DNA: TGTGCCAGCAGCTTAGCGACAGACCCTCGGGAGCAGTACTTC; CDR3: CASSLATDPREQYF
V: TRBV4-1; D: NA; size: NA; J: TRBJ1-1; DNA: TGCGCCAGCAGCCAAGATCTGGGGGCGAGTACTGAAGCTTTCTTT; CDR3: CASSQDLGASTEAFF
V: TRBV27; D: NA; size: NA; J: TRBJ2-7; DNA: TGTGCCAGCAGTTTTGTTAGCTCCTACGAGCAGTACTTC; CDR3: CASSFVSSYEQYF
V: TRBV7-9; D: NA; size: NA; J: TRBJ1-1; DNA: TGTGCCAGCAGCACCCTGACAGATCTGAACACTGAAGCTTTCTTT; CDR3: CASSTLTDLNTEAFF
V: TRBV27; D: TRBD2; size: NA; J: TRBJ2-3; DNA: TGTGCCAGCAGGCTTACTAGCGGGGGGGCGGTAGATACGCAGTATTTT; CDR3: CASRLTSGGAVDTQYF
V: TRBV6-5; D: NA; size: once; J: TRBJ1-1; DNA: TGTGCCAGCAGCCCGGGGGGGAGGAACACTGAAGCTTTCTTT; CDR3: CASSPGGRNTEAFF
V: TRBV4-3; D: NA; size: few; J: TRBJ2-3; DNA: TGCGCCAGCAGCCACCGCCAGTTCACAGATACGCAGTATTTT; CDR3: CASSHRQFTDTQYF
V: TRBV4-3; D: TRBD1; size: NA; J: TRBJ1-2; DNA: TGCGCCAGCAGCCAAGAAAAGGGACAGTTGAACTATGGCTACACCTTC; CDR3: CASSQEKGQLNYGYTF
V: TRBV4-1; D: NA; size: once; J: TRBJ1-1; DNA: TGCGCCAGCAGCCAAGATGTAGCCATGAACACTGAAGCTTTCTTT; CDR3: CASSQDVAMNTEAFF
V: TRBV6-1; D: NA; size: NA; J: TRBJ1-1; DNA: TGTGCCAGCAGTGAATTGGGGCAGGGGAACACTGAAGCTTTCTTT; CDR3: CASSELGQGNTEAFF
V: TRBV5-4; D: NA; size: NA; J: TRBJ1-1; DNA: TGTGCCAGCAGCTTGATCTCGGCGGGGCAGGCTGAAGCTTTCTTT; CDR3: CASSLISAGQAEAFF
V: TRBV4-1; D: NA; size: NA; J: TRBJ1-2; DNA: TGCGCCAGCAGCCTAGATGGGCAGGGCCCCACTGACTATGGCTACACCTTC; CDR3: CASSLDGQGPTDYGYTF
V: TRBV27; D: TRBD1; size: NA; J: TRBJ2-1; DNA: TGTGCCAGCAGTGCATTAAGGACAGGGGGCTCCTACAATGAGCAGTTCTTC; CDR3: CASSALRTGGSYNEQFF
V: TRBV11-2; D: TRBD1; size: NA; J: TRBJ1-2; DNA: TGTGCCAGCAGCCGTAACAGGGGACTCAATCAAGGCTATGGCTACACCTTC; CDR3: CASSRNRGLNQGYGYTF
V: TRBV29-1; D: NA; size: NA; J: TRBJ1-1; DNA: TGCAGCGTGGGCTCCCCGGGATCGAACACTGAAGCTTTCTTT; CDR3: CSVGSPGSNTEAFF
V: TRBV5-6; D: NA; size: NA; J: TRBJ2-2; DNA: TGTGCCAGCAGCTGGGGACTGTACACCGGGGAGCTGTTTTTT; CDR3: CASSWGLYTGELFF
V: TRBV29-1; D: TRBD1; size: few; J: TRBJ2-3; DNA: TGCAGCGTTGGGGGGACAGGGGTGTCAGATACGCAGTATTTT; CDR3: CSVGGTGVSDTQYF